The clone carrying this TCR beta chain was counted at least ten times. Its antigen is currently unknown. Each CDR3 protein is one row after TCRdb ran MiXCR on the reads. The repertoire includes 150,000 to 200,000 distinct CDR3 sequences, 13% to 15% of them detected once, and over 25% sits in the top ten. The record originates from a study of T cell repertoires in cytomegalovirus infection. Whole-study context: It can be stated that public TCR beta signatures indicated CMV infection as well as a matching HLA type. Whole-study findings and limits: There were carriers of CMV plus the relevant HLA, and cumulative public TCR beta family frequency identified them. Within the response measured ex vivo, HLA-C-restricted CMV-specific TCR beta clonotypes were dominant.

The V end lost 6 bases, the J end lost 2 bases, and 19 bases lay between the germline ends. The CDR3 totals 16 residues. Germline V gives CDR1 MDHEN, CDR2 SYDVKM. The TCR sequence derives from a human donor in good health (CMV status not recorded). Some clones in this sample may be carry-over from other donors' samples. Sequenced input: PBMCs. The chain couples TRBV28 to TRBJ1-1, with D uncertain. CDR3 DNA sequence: TGTGCCAGCAGCCTCCGGACCCCGGGCCTCAACACTGAAGCTTTCTTT. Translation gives CASSLRTPGLNTEAFF.